This T cell receptor beta chain is drawn from a study of CD8 T cells in Susac syndrome. On this clonotype itself: Its cognate antigen is unknown.

Germline V gives CDR1 GTSNPN, CDR2 SVGIG (reference sequence). V trimming: 5 bases; J trimming: 3 bases; junction bases outside the gene matches: 5. CDR3 length: 13 amino acids. Study-wide findings and caveats: As the study acknowledged, the number of individuals in its TCR sequencing and HLA analysis was relatively small.

A quantity of roughly 0.5 to 1 ug RNA underwent reverse transcription using random hexamers. TCRdb fed the immunoSEQ multiplex PCR reads into MiXCR, producing one record per CDR3 protein. This table has some 130,000 distinct CDR3 sequences, 90% to 95% appearing once. The sequencing sample was made of CD8+ T cells from PBMCs. The chain employs TRBV30 and TRBJ2-7; 9 nucleotides match TRBD1. The clonotype comes from a human donor with multiple sclerosis. In nucleotides, the CDR3 is TGTGCCTGGGTCGGGGACAGGGACTACGAGCAGTACTTC. This sequence encodes CAWVGDRDYEQYF.